Shown below are 6 T cell receptor beta chains from a single sample sequenced in a study of T cell changes during pregnancy in multiple sclerosis. Repertoires were generated with immunoSEQ multiplex PCR, while TCRdb's copy carries only in-frame clones and drops some. The data show about 93,000 clones, 75% to 95% seen once. The sample was peripheral blood, taken after pregnancy. These receptors were collected from a female donor in good health, enrolled as a control in a pregnancy study.

The chain combines TRBV5-1 with TRBJ1-1; 11 positions agree with TRBD1. The ends lost 0 bases at V and 11 bases at J; junction bases unmatched: 6. Germline CDR1 and CDR2: SGHRS and YFSETQ. The CDR3 is 14 residues long. CDR3 bases: TGCGCCAGCAGCTTGGGGACAGGGGGCGCTTGGGCTTTCTTT. This sequence encodes CASSLGTGGAWAFF.

In this sample, this clone turned up once. V is TRBV6-5 and J is TRBJ1-2, with no clear D. Germline V gene sequence: CDR1 MNHEY, CDR2 SVGAGI. V dropped 10 bases and J dropped 2 bases, with 14 bases sitting between them. The CDR3 has 13 residues. Here the CDR3 DNA reads TGTGCCACCCTAATTTCATGGAACTATGGCTACACCTTC. As protein: CATLISWNYGYTF.

The chain is built from TRBV6-4 and TRBJ2-2; TRBD2 matches at 9 bases. Germline V gene lookup returns CDR1 MRHNA and CDR2 SNTAGT. The CDR3 runs 15 residues. Trimming took 6 bases from V and 3 from J; bases not matched to a gene: 5. The CDR3 sequence: CASSRAGGDTGELFF. CDR3 DNA: TGTGCCAGCAGCCGAGCGGGGGGAGACACCGGGGAGCTGTTTTTT.

The gene calls are TRBV27 and TRBJ2-1; D not certain. The V gene's germline CDR1 is MNHEY and CDR2 SMNVEV (reference sequence). The V end was cut by 3 bases, the J end by 6 bases, with 9 bases between. CDR3 length: 13 residues. CDR3 DNA sequence: TGTGCCAGCAGTTTTGGCGGTTCCAATGAGCAGTTCTTC. As protein: CASSFGGSNEQFF.

The chain employs TRBV19 and TRBJ2-5; TRBD2 is a possible D gene (6 bases). V gave up 5 bases and J gave up 2 bases, with 12 bases separating them. Germline CDR1 is LNHDA and CDR2 is SQIVND (reference sequence). The CDR3 extends over 14 amino acids. The CDR3 region has the DNA TGTGCCAGTAGTCCCGGGGGTCAGCAAGAGACCCAGTACTTC. It is translated as CASSPGGQQETQYF.

The V call is TRBV7-8, the J call TRBJ1-4; D gene ambiguous. Germline V CDR1 and CDR2: SGHVS, FQNEAQ. The V and J ends lost 3 bases and 4 bases respectively, with 15 bases between them. The CDR3 is 16 residues long. The CDR3 loop reads CASSFSGRRINEKLFF. The CDR3 nucleotides are TGTGCCAGCAGCTTTAGCGGACGTCGGATTAATGAAAAACTGTTTTTT.